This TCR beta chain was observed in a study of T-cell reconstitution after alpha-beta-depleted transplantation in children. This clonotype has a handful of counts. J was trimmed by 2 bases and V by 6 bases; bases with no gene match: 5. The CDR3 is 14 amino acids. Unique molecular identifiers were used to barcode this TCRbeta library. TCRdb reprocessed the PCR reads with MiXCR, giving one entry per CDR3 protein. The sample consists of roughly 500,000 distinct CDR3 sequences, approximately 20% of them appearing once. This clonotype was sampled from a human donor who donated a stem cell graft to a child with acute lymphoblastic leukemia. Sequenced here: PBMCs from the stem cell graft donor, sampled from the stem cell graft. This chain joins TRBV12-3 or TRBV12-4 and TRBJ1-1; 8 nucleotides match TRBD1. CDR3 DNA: TGTGCCAGCAGAAGACAGGGGATCAACACTGAAGCTTTCTTT. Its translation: CASRRQGINTEAFF.